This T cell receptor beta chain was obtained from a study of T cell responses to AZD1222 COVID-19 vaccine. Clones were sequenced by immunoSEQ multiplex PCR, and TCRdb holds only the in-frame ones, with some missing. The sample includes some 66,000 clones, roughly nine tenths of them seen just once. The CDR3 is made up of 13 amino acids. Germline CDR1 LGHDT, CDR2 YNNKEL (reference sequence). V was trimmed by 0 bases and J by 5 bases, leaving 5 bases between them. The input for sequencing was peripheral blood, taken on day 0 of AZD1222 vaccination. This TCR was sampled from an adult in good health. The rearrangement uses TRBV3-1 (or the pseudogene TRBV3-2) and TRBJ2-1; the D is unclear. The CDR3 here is CASSQDGNNEQFF. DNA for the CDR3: TGTGCCAGCAGCCAAGACGGTAACAATGAGCAGTTCTTC.